This is a list of T cell receptor beta chains from one sample in a study of shared clonotypes between healthy human individuals. Generated by immunoSEQ multiplex PCR, the TCRdb table keeps only in-frame clones and is missing some. The sample lists 650,000 to 750,000 clones; about two thirds were seen once. Specimen: memory CD4+ T cells sorted from blood. The receptors stem from a woman aged 25-40 years in good health. Both conserved end residues are part of each CDR3. A D gene is named only where the DNA matches it firmly.

>TRBV10-3|-
CAISGAGYSNQPQHF
>TRBV7-9|TRBD1
CASSSRQGKSYEQYF
>TRBV6-5|-
CASSVTGRNSYGYTF
>TRBV7-3|TRBD2
CASSTASGSTDTQYF
>TRBV28|TRBD2
CASSLWAGTSGKNEQFF
>TRBV11-2|-
CASSLSPGRRNYGYTF
>TRBV2|-
CASSKQGSGNTIYF
>TRBV15|TRBD2
CATSRRTSVQETQYF
>TRBV11-2|-
CASSHEGLAYEKLFF
>TRBV27|TRBD1
CASSAAPGQGTGELFF
>TRBV5-6|-
CASSPSSGSSYEQYF
>TRBV5-1|-
CASSSQGTGNTIYF
>TRBV19|-
CASSPGRLRGTEAFF
>TRBV6-1|-
CASSESGGADTQYF
>TRBV19|-
CASSIRDTDTQYF
>TRBV7-6|TRBD1
CASSPGQGGTQYF
>TRBV13|-
CASSLESPQGRGSSDTQYF
>TRBV10-3|-
CATTDDTEAFF
>TRBV7-2|TRBD2
CASSLGTSGNNEQFF
>TRBV13|TRBD2
CASSLGILAGAKETQYF
>TRBV27|-
CASSRSRDSNQPQHF
>TRBV23-1|-
CASSHPPNIAGAPGANVLTF